A selection of T cell receptor beta chains follows, all from one sample in a study of OX40 agonist ivuxolimab in advanced cancers. Method: immunoSEQ multiplex PCR; TCRdb's copy keeps in-frame clones and lacks some. The repertoire has about 50,000 clones, roughly nine tenths of them found once; the top ten carry 0.7% to 0.95%. The sample here was CD4+ or CD8+ T cells sorted from blood, taken in a trial of the OX40 agonist ivuxolimab. The origin of the receptors is an adult with an advanced solid tumor such as melanoma, head and neck, liver or kidney cancer. The CDR3 runs from the conserved cysteine through the conserved F or W. A D gene is named only where the DNA matches it firmly. Only part of the rows carry a size: once, few, many, or a class if the clone is expanded.

clone size | D gene | J gene | V gene | CDR3 protein | CDR3 DNA
. | . | TRBJ2-3 | TRBV18 | CASSPTGAPTDTQYF | TGTGCCAGCTCACCAACCGGGGCCCCCACAGATACGCAGTATTTT
. | . | TRBJ2-1 | TRBV6-5 | CASTRAGASGSLIVF | TGTGCCAGCACCCGGGCGGGGGCCTCGGGGAGTTTAATAGTCTTC
. | TRBD1 | TRBJ2-7 | TRBV30 | CAWSLNSGTVIYEQYF | TGTGCCTGGAGTCTAAATTCCGGGACAGTCATCTACGAGCAGTACTTC
. | TRBD2 | TRBJ2-5 | TRBV9 | CASSGTSGSQETQYF | TGTGCCAGCTCCGGGACTAGCGGCTCGCAAGAGACCCAGTACTTC
. | . | TRBJ1-4 | TRBV10-3 | CAIREEGREKLFF | TGTGCCATCAGAGAGGAGGGTAGGGAAAAACTGTTTTTT
. | TRBD2 | TRBJ2-3 | TRBV23-1 | CASSTGRGGDTQYF | TGCGCCAGCTCCACTGGGAGGGGAGGGGATACGCAGTATTTT
. | TRBD1 | TRBJ2-4 | TRBV18 | CASSSTGKNIQYF | TGTGCCAGCTCATCGACAGGGAAAAACATTCAGTACTTC
once | TRBD1 | TRBJ2-7 | TRBV14 | CASSPLGTGFVSEQYF | TGTGCCAGCAGCCCCCTAGGGACAGGGTTCGTCTCCGAGCAGTACTTC
. | TRBD1 | TRBJ1-1 | TRBV5-1 | CASSLGEDREAFF | TGCGCCAGCAGCTTGGGAGAGGACAGGGAAGCTTTCTTT
. | TRBD2 | TRBJ2-1 | TRBV9 | CASSVTSGSNEQFF | TGTGCCAGCAGCGTAACTAGCGGGAGTAATGAGCAGTTCTTC
. | TRBD2 | TRBJ2-5 | TRBV25-1 | CASSATSGGAETQYF | TGTGCCAGCAGTGCGACTAGCGGGGGGGCAGAGACCCAGTACTTC
. | TRBD2 | TRBJ2-3 | TRBV5-1 | CASSLPNGTSGRAPPDTQYF | TGCGCCAGCAGCTTGCCCAACGGGACTAGCGGGAGGGCCCCCCCAGATACGCAGTATTTT
. | . | TRBJ1-1 | TRBV5-1 | CASSGPENTEAFF | TGCGCCAGCAGCGGTCCGGAGAACACTGAAGCTTTCTTT
. | . | TRBJ1-5 | TRBV6-6 | CASTPSGGPNQPQHF | TGTGCCAGCACCCCGAGTGGGGGCCCCAATCAGCCCCAGCATTTT
. | TRBD1 | TRBJ2-7 | TRBV6-1 | CASRGTGGDYEQYF | TGTGCCAGCAGGGGGACAGGAGGAGACTACGAGCAGTACTTC
. | . | TRBJ2-7 | TRBV5-1 | CASSFGGAPAYEQYF | TGCGCCAGCAGCTTTGGAGGGGCGCCCGCCTACGAGCAGTACTTC
. | . | TRBJ2-6 | TRBV5-1 | CASSLGGSGANVLTF | TGCGCCAGCAGCTTGGGGGGCTCTGGGGCCAACGTCCTGACTTTC
. | TRBD1 | TRBJ2-1 | TRBV9 | CASSVGGDRDEQFF | TGTGCCAGCAGCGTAGGAGGGGACAGGGATGAGCAGTTCTTC
. | TRBD1 | TRBJ2-5 | TRBV7-2 | CASSLGQGAETQYF | TGTGCCAGCAGCTTGGGACAGGGGGCAGAGACCCAGTACTTC
. | TRBD1 | TRBJ1-5 | TRBV7-9 | CASSPTGTQPQHF | TGTGCCAGCAGCCCGACAGGGACTCAGCCCCAGCATTTT
. | TRBD1 | TRBJ1-6 | TRBV6-5 | CASISGGTASSPLHF | TGTGCCAGCATCTCAGGGGGCACAGCCTCTTCACCCCTCCACTTT
. | . | TRBJ2-7 | TRBV28 | CASNGDYEQYF | TGTGCCAGCAATGGGGACTACGAGCAGTACTTC
. | . | TRBJ1-5 | TRBV5-1 | CASSLGGSNSNQPQHF | TGCGCCAGCAGTTTGGGGGGGTCTAATAGCAATCAGCCCCAGCATTTT
. | . | TRBJ2-2 | TRBV27 | CASRLLQGTEELFF | TGTGCCAGCAGACTACTACAGGGAACTGAGGAGCTGTTTTTT
. | . | TRBJ1-5 | TRBV7-2 | CASSLELSGVGNQPQHF | TGTGCCAGCAGCCTAGAGCTGTCAGGGGTAGGAAATCAGCCCCAGCATTTT
. | TRBD2 | TRBJ2-1 | TRBV27 | CASSLSSRGGLSYNEQFF | TGTGCCAGCAGTTTATCCTCCCGGGGAGGGCTCTCCTACAATGAGCAGTTCTTC
. | . | TRBJ2-7 | TRBV9 | CASSVGGATSYEQYF | TGTGCCAGCAGCGTAGGTGGCGCTACCTCCTACGAGCAGTACTTC
. | . | TRBJ2-7 | TRBV30 | CAWSATGQEQYF | TGTGCCTGGAGTGCCACAGGGCAGGAGCAGTACTTC
once | . | TRBJ1-4 | TRBV19 | CASHIQGSGNEKLFF | TGTGCCAGCCACATTCAGGGGTCAGGGAATGAAAAACTGTTTTTT
. | . | TRBJ2-7 | TRBV11-2 | CASSRQSYEQYF | TGTGCCAGCAGCCGCCAGTCCTACGAGCAGTACTTC
. | TRBD1 | TRBJ1-5 | TRBV19 | CASSRKGAGNQPQHF | TGTGCCAGTAGTAGGAAGGGGGCTGGCAATCAGCCCCAGCATTTT
. | TRBD2 | TRBJ2-2 | TRBV5-1 | CASRVAGGPTGELFF | TGCGCCAGCAGGGTAGCGGGGGGGCCGACCGGGGAGCTGTTTTTT
once | TRBD2 | TRBJ2-1 | TRBV5-1 | CASSFVSGRADNEQFF | TGCGCCAGCAGCTTCGTTAGCGGGAGGGCCGACAATGAGCAGTTCTTC
. | TRBD1 | TRBJ1-4 | TRBV30 | CAGRDRGYEKLFF | TGTGCCGGACGGGACAGGGGATACGAAAAACTGTTTTTT
. | TRBD1 | TRBJ1-2 | TRBV6-6 | CASRARQGAYGYTF | TGTGCCAGCAGAGCCCGACAGGGGGCCTATGGCTACACCTTC
. | . | TRBJ2-1 | TRBV7-6 | CASSSNRQGYNEQFF | TGTGCCAGCAGCTCCAATCGGCAGGGGTACAATGAGCAGTTCTTC
once | TRBD2 | TRBJ2-1 | TRBV6-4 | CASSGLASSSYNEQFF | TGTGCCAGCAGTGGACTAGCGTCCAGCTCCTACAATGAGCAGTTCTTC
once | TRBD1 | TRBJ1-4 | TRBV6-6 | CASSFDLRQGVKLFF | TGTGCCAGCAGTTTCGACTTAAGACAGGGGGTGAAACTGTTTTTT
medium-sized | . | TRBJ1-5 | TRBV7-5 | CARSLARFKPFKSNQPQHF | TGTGCCAGAAGCTTAGCGAGGTTTAAGCCTTTCAAGAGCAATCAGCCCCAGCATTTT
. | . | TRBJ2-3 | TRBV7-9 | CASSLHSSTDTQYF | TGTGCCAGCAGCCTACATTCTAGCACAGATACGCAGTATTTT